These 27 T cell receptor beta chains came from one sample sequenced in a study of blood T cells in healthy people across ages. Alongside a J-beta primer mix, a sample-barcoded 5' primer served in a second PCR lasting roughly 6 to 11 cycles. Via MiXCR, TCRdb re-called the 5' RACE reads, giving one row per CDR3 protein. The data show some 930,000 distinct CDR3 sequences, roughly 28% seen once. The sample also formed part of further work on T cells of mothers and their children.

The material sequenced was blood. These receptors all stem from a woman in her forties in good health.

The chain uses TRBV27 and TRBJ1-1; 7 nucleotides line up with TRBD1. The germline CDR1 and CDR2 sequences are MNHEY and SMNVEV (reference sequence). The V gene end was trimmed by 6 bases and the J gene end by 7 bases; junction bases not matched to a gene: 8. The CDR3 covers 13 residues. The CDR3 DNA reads TGTGCCAGCAGCCTCAGGGGGAGGGGTGAAGCTTTCTTT. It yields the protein CASSLRGRGEAFF.

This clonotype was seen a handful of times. The CDR3 region has the DNA TGTGCCAGCAGCTTCGGACTAGGTGATACGCAGTATTTT. Residues: CASSFGLGDTQYF. This chain joins TRBV7-3 and TRBJ2-3; the match to TRBD2 covers 7 bases. Germline-derived CDR1 and CDR2 are SGHTA and FQGTGA. The CDR3 has 13 residues. V was pared by 3 bases and J by 6 bases, with 3 bases of the junction left unmatched.

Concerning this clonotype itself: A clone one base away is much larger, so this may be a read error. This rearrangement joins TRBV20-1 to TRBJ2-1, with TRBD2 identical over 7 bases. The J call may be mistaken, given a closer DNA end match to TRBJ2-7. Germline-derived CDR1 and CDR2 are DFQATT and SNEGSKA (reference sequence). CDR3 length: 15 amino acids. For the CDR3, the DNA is TGCAGTGCTAGATCGGGACTACCGATCTACAATGAGCAGTACTTC. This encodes CSARSGLPIYNEQYF.

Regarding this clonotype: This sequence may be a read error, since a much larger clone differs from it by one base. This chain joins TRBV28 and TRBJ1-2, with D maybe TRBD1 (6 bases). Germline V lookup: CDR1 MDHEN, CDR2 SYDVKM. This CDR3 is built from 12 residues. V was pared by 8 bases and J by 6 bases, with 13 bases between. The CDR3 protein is CASWRGRNGYTF. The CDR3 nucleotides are TGTGCCAGCTGGCGGGGGCGAAATGGCTACACCTTC.

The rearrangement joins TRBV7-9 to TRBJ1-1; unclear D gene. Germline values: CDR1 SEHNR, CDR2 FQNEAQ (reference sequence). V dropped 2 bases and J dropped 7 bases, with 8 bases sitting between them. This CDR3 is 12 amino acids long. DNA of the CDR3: TGTGCCAGCAGCTTATTAGGCAATGAAGCTTTCTTT. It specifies CASSLLGNEAFF.

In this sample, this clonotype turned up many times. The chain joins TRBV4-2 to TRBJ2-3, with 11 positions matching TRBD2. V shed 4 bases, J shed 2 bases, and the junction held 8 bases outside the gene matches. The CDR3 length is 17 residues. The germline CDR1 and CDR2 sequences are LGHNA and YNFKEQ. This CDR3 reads CASSPQLAGVNTDTQYF. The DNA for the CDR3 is TGTGCCAGCAGCCCCCAACTAGCGGGGGTAAACACAGATACGCAGTATTTT.

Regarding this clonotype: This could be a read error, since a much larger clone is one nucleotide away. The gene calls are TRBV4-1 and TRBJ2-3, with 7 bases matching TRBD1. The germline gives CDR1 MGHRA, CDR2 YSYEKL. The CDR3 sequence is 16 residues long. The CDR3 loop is CASSHGQDLAQDTQDF. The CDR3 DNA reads TGCGCCAGCAGCCACGGACAGGATCTCGCACAAGATACGCAGGATTTT.

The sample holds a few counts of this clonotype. CDR3 bases: TGTGCCAGCAGCAAAGCTGGAAACACCATATATTTT. Translating gives CASSKAGNTIYF. The chain is built from TRBV6-5 and TRBJ1-3; D is undetermined. CDR1 and CDR2 from the germline V gene are MNHEY and SVGAGI. With 6 bases removed from V and 2 bases from J, the gap between germline ends came to 5 bases. This CDR3 contains 12 residues.

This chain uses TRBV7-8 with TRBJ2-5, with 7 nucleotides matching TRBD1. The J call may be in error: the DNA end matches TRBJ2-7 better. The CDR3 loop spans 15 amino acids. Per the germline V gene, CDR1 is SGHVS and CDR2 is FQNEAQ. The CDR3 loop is CASSPKRGQSYEQYF. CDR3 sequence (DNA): TGTGCCAGCAGCCCAAAGAGGGGGCAGTCCTACGAGCAGTACTTC.

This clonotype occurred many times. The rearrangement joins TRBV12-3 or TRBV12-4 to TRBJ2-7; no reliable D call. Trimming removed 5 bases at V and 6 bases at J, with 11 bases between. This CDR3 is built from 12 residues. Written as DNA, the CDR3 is TGTGCCAGCAGTCGTCGTACCCCCGAGCAGTACTTC. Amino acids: CASSRRTPEQYF.

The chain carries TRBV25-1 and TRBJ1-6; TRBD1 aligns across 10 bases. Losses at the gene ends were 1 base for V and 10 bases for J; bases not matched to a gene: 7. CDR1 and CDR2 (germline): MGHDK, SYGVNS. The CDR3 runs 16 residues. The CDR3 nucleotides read TGTGCCAGCAGTGAATGGGACAGGGGAAGTGGGTCACCCCTCCACTTT. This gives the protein CASSEWDRGSGSPLHF.

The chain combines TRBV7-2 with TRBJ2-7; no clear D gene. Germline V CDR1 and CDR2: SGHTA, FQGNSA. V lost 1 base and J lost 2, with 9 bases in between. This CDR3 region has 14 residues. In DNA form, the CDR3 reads TGTGCCAGCAGCTTAGGACGCATTACCTACGAGCAGTACTTC. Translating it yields CASSLGRITYEQYF.

This CDR3 is CASSLGDRQDTQYF. The CDR3 DNA follows: TGTGCCAGCAGCTTAGGGGACAGGCAAGATACGCAGTATTTT. J is TRBJ2-3 and V is TRBV3-1, with 8 bases aligning to TRBD1. Germline V gene data show CDR1 as LGHDT and CDR2 as YNNKEL (reference sequence). J was trimmed by 5 bases and V by 5 bases; bases with no gene match: 6. There are 14 residues in the CDR3.

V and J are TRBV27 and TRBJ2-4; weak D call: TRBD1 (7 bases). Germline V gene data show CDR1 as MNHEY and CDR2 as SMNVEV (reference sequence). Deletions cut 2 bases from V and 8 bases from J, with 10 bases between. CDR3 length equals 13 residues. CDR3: CASSLGRGDIQYF. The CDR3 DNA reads TGTGCCAGCAGTTTAGGCAGGGGGGACATTCAGTACTTC.

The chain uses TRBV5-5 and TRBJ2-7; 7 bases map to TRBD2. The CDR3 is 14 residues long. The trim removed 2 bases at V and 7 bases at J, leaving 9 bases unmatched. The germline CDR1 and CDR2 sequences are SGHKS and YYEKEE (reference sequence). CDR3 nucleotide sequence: TGTGCCAGCAGCTTTGGTACGGAGGGAGGGGAGCAGTACTTC. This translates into CASSFGTEGGEQYF. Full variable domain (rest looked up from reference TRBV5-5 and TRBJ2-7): DAGVTQSPTHLIKTRGQQVTLRCSPISGHKSVSWYQQVLGQGPQFIFQYYEKEERGRGNFPDRFSARQFPNYSSELNVNALLLGDSALYLCASSFGTEGGEQYFGPGTRLTVT.

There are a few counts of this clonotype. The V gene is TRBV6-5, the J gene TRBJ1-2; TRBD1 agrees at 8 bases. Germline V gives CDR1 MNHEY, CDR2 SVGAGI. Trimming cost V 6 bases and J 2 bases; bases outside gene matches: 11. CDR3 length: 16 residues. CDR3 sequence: CASSIDRGTENYGYTF. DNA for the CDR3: TGTGCCAGCAGCATCGACAGGGGTACCGAAAACTATGGCTACACCTTC.

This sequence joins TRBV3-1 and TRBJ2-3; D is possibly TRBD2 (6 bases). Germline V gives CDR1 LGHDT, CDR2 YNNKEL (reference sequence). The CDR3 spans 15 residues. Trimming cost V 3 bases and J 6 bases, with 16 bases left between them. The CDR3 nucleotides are TGTGCCAGCAGCCAGGGCCGACTAGGTTCGGATACGCAGTATTTT. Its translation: CASSQGRLGSDTQYF.

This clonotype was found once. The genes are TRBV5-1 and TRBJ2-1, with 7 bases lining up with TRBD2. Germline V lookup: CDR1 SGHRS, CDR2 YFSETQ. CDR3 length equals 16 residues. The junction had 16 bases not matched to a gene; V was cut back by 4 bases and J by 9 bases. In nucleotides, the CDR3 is TGCGCCAGCAGCGGCGGGACTACCTATCTACAAGGTGAGCAGTTCTTC. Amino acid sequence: CASSGGTTYLQGEQFF.

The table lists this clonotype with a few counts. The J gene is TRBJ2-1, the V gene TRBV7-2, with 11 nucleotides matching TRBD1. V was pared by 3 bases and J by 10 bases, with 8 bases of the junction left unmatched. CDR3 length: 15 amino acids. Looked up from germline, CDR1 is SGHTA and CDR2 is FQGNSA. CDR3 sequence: CASSFGTGGAYEQFF. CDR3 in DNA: TGTGCCAGCAGCTTCGGGACAGGGGGAGCCTACGAGCAGTTCTTC.

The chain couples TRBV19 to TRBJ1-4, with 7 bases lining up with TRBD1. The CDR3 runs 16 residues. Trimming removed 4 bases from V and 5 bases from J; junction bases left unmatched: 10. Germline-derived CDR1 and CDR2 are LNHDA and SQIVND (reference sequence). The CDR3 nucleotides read TGTGCCAGTAGTACCTTACAGGGGCAAGTAAATGAAAAACTGTTTTTT. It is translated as CASSTLQGQVNEKLFF.

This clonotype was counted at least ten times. The CDR3 protein is CASSYSSAGSGPKNIQYF. The CDR3 coding sequence is TGTGCCAGCAGTTACTCGAGCGCGGGGAGTGGGCCCAAAAACATTCAGTACTTC. The chain has TRBV6-5 and TRBJ2-4, with D tentatively TRBD2 (6 bases). Per germline, CDR1 MNHEY and CDR2 SVGAGI. This CDR3 has 18 amino acids. Trimming stripped 0 bases from V and 2 bases from J, with 17 bases between.

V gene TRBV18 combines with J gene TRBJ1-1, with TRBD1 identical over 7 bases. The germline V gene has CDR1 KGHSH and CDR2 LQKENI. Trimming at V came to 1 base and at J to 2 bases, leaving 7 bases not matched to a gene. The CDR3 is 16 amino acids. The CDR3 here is CASSPQGAGGNTEAFF. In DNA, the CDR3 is TGTGCCAGCTCACCACAGGGGGCTGGGGGTAACACTGAAGCTTTCTTT.

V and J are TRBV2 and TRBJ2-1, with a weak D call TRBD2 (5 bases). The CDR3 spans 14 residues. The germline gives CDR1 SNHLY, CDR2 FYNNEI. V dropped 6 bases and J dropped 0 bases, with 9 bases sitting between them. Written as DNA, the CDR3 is TGTGCCAGCAGAACCGGGGTCTCCTACAATGAGCAGTTCTTC. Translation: CASRTGVSYNEQFF. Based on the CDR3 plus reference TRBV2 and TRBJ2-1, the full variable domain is EPEVTQTPSHQVTQMGQEVILRCVPISNHLYFYWYRQILGQKVEFLVSFYNNEISEKSEIFDDQFSVERPDGSNFTLKIRSTKLEDSAMYFCASRTGVSYNEQFFGPGTRLTVL.

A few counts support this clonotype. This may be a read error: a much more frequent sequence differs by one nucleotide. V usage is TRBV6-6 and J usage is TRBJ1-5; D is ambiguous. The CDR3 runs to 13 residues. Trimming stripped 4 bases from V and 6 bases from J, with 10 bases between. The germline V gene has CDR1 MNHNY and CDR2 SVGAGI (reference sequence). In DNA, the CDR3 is TGTGCCAGCAGTTCGGGGTACAGTCAGCCCCAGCATTTT. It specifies CASSSGYSQPQHF.

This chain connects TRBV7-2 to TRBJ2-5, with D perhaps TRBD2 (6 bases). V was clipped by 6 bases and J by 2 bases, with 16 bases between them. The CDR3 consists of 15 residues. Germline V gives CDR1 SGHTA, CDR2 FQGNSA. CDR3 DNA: TGTGCCAGCAGGGCGAGGGAGGAGATGCAAGAGACCCAGTACTTC. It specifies CASRAREEMQETQYF.

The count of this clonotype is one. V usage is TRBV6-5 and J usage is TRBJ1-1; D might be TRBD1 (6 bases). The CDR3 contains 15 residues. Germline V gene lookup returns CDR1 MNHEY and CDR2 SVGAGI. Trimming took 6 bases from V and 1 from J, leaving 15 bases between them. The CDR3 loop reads CASSISDRRNTEAFF. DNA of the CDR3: TGTGCCAGCAGCATCTCCGACAGGAGGAACACTGAAGCTTTCTTT.

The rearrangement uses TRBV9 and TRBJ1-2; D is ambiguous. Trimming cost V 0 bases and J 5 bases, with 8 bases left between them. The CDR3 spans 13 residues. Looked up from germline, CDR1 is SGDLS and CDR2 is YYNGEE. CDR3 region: CASSVDGGYGYTF. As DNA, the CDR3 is TGTGCCAGCAGCGTAGACGGCGGGTATGGCTACACCTTC. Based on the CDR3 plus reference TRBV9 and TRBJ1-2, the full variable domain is DSGVTQTPKHLITATGQRVTLRCSPRSGDLSVYWYQQSLDQGLQFLIQYYNGEERAKGNILERFSAQQFPDLHSELNLSSLELGDSALYFCASSVDGGYGYTFGSGTRLTVV.